This TCR beta chain was observed in a study of T cell repertoires in aging, cancer and after chemotherapy. Study context: Some 9.4 million TCR reads made up the full dataset. Notes on the study in general: Healthy donors lost TCR diversity with age mainly through richness, cancer patients through richness and evenness.

CDR3 length equals 13 residues. The V gene's germline CDR1 is GTSNPN and CDR2 SVGIG (reference sequence). Trimming left V 2 bases short and J 7 bases short, with 12 bases between. TRB rearrangements spanning V, D and J were amplified using mixed TRB-A/B primers. One entry per CDR3 protein, called by TCRdb with MiXCR from the multiplex PCR reads. The table shows several thousand distinct CDR3 sequences, with 35% to 45% occurring only once. In its sample, this clonotype was seen a few times. Antigen: not known. The template was genomic DNA from peripheral blood, not RNA. The genes are TRBV30 and TRBJ2-1, with D hard to call. Sequencing was carried out using blood. The sequence came from a human donor with a solid tumor. CDR3 bases: TGTGCCTGGAGTTCCCTCTGGGGTAATGAGCAGTTCTTC. This gives the protein CAWSSLWGNEQFF.